This TCR beta chain was recorded in a study of T cells in Graves' hyperthyroidism and ophthalmopathy. Across 18 months, stable Graves' hyperthyroidism was marked by no progression to ophthalmopathy. PBMCs were obtained from 7.5 to 10 ml fresh peripheral blood. Germline CDR1 and CDR2: GTSNPN and SVGIG (reference sequence). With V trimmed by 5 bases and J by 4 bases, 11 bases remained unmatched. The CDR3 is 16 amino acids. This clonotype showed up many times. Its antigen is unknown. TCR beta CDR3 regions were amplified from RNA transcripts. TCR CDR3 underwent first-round RT-PCR with the HTBI primer set. TCRdb re-derived calls from the multiplex PCR reads in MiXCR, one entry per CDR3 protein. In the table there are 480,000 or so distinct CDR3 sequences, about 15% of which are singletons. General study findings and limits: Blood samples included most of the expanded thyroid clonotypes exceeding 0.001.

This TCR was sampled from a woman aged 18-29 years with Graves' hyperthyroidism. This chain joins TRBV30 and TRBJ1-6; 7 nucleotides line up with TRBD1. Sequenced material: blood. CDR3 protein: CAWENDSTGYNSPLHF. The CDR3 coding sequence is TGTGCCTGGGAGAACGATTCGACAGGGTATAATTCACCCCTCCACTTT.